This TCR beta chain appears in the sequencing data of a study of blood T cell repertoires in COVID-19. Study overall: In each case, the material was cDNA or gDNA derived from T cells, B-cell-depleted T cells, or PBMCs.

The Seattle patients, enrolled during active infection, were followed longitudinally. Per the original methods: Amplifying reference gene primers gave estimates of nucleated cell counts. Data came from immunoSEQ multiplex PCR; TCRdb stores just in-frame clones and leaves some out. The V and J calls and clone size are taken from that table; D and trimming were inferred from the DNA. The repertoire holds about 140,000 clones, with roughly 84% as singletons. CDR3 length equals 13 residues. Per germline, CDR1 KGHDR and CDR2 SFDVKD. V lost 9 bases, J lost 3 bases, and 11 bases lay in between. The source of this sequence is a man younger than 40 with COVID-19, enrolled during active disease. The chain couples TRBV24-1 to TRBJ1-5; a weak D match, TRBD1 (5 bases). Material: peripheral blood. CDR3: CATGQGHNQPQHF. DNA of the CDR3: TGTGCCACCGGGCAGGGTCACAATCAGCCCCAGCATTTT.